Presented here are 16 T cell receptor beta chains from one specimen sequenced in a study of blood T cells in healthy people across ages. The use of a sample-barcoded 5' primer and a J-beta primer mix characterized a second PCR of about 7 to 12 cycles. TCRdb used MiXCR to reprocess the 5' RACE reads, holding one entry per CDR3 protein. The sample has roughly 700,000 distinct CDR3 sequences, roughly 32% seen once; the top ten hold 15%. Material for sequencing was blood. The source is a woman of 80 years or more in good health.

Note on this clonotype: This may be a read error: a much more frequent sequence differs by one nucleotide. This chain links TRBV12-3 or TRBV12-4 with TRBJ1-2; no reliable D call. V lost 5 bases and J 7 bases, leaving 14 bases between the germline ends. The CDR3 runs to 13 residues. The CDR3 spells CASSPFVVCGYTF. The CDR3 DNA reads as TGTGCCAGCAGTCCTTTTGTAGTCTGTGGCTACACCTTC.

This clonotype was counted ten times or more. V is TRBV5-1 and J is TRBJ2-7; maybe TRBD2 (7 bases). CDR3 length: 14 amino acids. Germline CDR1 and CDR2: SGHRS and YFSETQ. The V end was cut by 4 bases, the J end by 2 bases, with 13 bases between. CDR3: CASSGGAKAYEQYF. The DNA for the CDR3 is TGCGCCAGCAGCGGGGGGGCGAAGGCCTACGAGCAGTACTTC.

This clonotype was recorded a few times. The V gene is TRBV15, the J gene TRBJ2-2; D gene unclear. The V and J ends lost 5 bases and 4 bases respectively, with 11 bases between them. Germline-derived CDR1 and CDR2 are LNHNV and YYDKDF (reference sequence). This CDR3 has 14 amino acids. CDR3 nucleotide sequence: TGTGCCACCAGCCCCGACATCGGCACCGGGGAGCTGTTTTTT. Residues: CATSPDIGTGELFF.

About this clonotype itself: A clone one base away is much larger, so this may be a read error. The rearrangement joins TRBV25-1 to TRBJ1-1; D gene uncertain. The CDR3 runs 11 residues. CDR1 and CDR2 (germline): MGHDK, SYGVNS. The CDR3 nucleotides are TGTGTCAGCGTAATGGGGACTGAAGCTTTCTTT. Protein product: CVSVMGTEAFF.

As concerns this clonotype: A much larger clone lies one base from this, so it may be a read error. The chain joins TRBV20-1 to TRBJ2-5, with 7 bases that match TRBD2. CDR3 length: 13 residues. Germline-derived CDR1 and CDR2 are DFQATT and SNEGSKA (reference sequence). J lost 5 bases, V lost 3 bases, and 6 bases had no gene match. CDR3 residues: CSASFREGETQYF. CDR3 DNA: TGCAGTGCTAGCTTCAGGGAGGGGGAGACCCAGTACTTC.

Turning to this clonotype: It may be a read error: a sequence one base away is much more abundant. V and J are TRBV5-1 and TRBJ2-1; tentative D call: TRBD1 (5 bases). Per germline, CDR1 SGHRS and CDR2 YFSETQ. This CDR3 has 16 amino acids. Here the CDR3 reads CASSLAQGSSYNERFF. CDR3 in DNA: TGCGCCAGCAGCTTGGCTCAGGGAAGCTCCTACAATGAGCGGTTCTTC.

The chain employs TRBV27 and TRBJ1-1; TRBD1 matches 8 bases. CDR1 and CDR2 (germline): MNHEY, SMNVEV (reference sequence). There are 15 residues in the CDR3. V trimming: 4 bases; J trimming: 5 bases; junction bases outside the gene matches: 9. The DNA of the CDR3 is TGTGCCAGCAGTTCGTCTAGGACAGGGAGAACTGAAGCTTTCTTT. It encodes CASSSSRTGRTEAFF.

This chain joins TRBV9 and TRBJ1-2, with 9 positions matching TRBD1. The CDR3 totals 13 residues. CDR1 is SGDLS and CDR2 is YYNGEE in the germline V gene. V shed 2 bases and J 8 bases; nucleotides not matched to a gene: 4. CDR3 sequence: CASSVGQGKGYTF. CDR3 sequence (DNA): TGTGCCAGCAGCGTGGGACAGGGTAAGGGCTACACCTTC.

Ten or more counts support this clonotype. This chain links TRBV20-1 with TRBJ2-3; 8 positions match TRBD1. The CDR3 has 14 residues. V lost 3 bases and J lost 5; bases outside the gene matches: 7. The germline V gene has CDR1 DFQATT and CDR2 SNEGSKA (reference sequence). The CDR3: CSARSQGARDTQYF. CDR3 DNA: TGCAGTGCTAGGTCTCAGGGGGCTAGAGATACGCAGTATTTT.

The V gene is TRBV20-1, the J gene TRBJ2-3; TRBD1 agrees at 7 bases. The V gene's germline CDR1 is DFQATT and CDR2 SNEGSKA (reference sequence). The CDR3 sequence is 12 residues long. V trimming: 2 bases; J trimming: 10 bases; junction bases outside the gene matches: 6. In DNA, the CDR3 is TGCAGTGCTAGACCCGGGCAGGGGGCGCAGTATTTT. Its translation: CSARPGQGAQYF.

The rearrangement uses TRBV15 and TRBJ1-4, with D uncertain. This CDR3 is built from 13 residues. V lost 0 bases to trimming and J lost 5 bases, with 4 bases between them. The germline gives CDR1 LNHNV, CDR2 YYDKDF (reference sequence). The CDR3 here is CATSRDTNEKLFF. In DNA form, the CDR3 reads TGTGCCACCAGCAGAGACACAAATGAAAAACTGTTTTTT. Supplemented by reference TRBV15 and TRBJ1-4, the full variable domain reads DAMVIQNPRYQVTQFGKPVTLSCSQTLNHNVMYWYQQKSSQAPKLLFHYYDKDFNNEADTPDNFQSRRPNTSFCFLDIRSPGLGDTAMYLCATSRDTNEKLFFGSGTQLSVL.

This clonotype has a count of ten or more. The CDR3 nucleotides read TGCGCCAGCAGCCCAGCTTTTTCGGGGGGCACAGATACGCAGTATTTT. Translation gives CASSPAFSGGTDTQYF. The gene calls are TRBV4-1 and TRBJ2-3, with a weak D call TRBD2 (6 bases). The CDR3 contains 16 residues. The V end was cut by 4 bases, the J end by 1 base, with 15 bases between. Germline CDR1 is MGHRA and CDR2 is YSYEKL.

In the case of this clonotype: A read error is possible here, since a much larger clone lies one base away. This chain joins TRBV7-3 and TRBJ1-2; maybe TRBD1 (5 bases). CDR1 SGHTA and CDR2 FQGTGA come from the germline V gene. CDR3 size: 15 residues. The CDR3 DNA sequence: TGTGCCAGCAGCTTATTAAGGGGCCCTAACTATGGCTGCACCTTC. Its translation: CASSLLRGPNYGCTF.

A note on this clonotype: A read error is possible here, since a much larger clone lies one base away. The chain recombines TRBV20-1 with TRBJ2-5; TRBD2 matches 8 bases. V lost 0 bases and J lost 11; bases outside the gene matches: 14. Germline CDR1 and CDR2: DFQATT and SNEGSKA (reference sequence). The CDR3 spans 15 residues. In DNA form, the CDR3 reads TGCAGTGCTAGAGATCCAAGCGGGGGAGGGAATGAGCAGTACTTC. This codes for CSARDPSGGGNEQYF.

This clonotype was seen more than once but under ten times. The rearrangement links TRBV29-1 to TRBJ2-2; maybe TRBD1 (5 bases). The CDR3 length is 12 residues. CDR1 is SQVTM, CDR2 ANQGSEA, per germline. V was pared by 6 bases and J by 2 bases, with 7 bases between. The CDR3 DNA is TGCAGCGTCGACAGAAACACCGGGGAGCTGTTTTTT. Translation: CSVDRNTGELFF.

This chain links TRBV18 with TRBJ1-2; no reliable D call. This CDR3 spans 17 amino acids. Trimming cost V 1 base and J 5 bases, with 20 bases left between them. CDR1 is KGHSH, CDR2 LQKENI, per germline. CDR3 residues: CASSPLGLMSGGYGYTF. The CDR3 DNA sequence: TGTGCCAGCTCACCACTTGGACTTATGTCAGGCGGGTATGGCTACACCTTC.